The rows below give T cell receptor beta chains drawn from one sample of a study of blood T cell repertoires in COVID-19. Generated by immunoSEQ multiplex PCR, the TCRdb table keeps only in-frame clones and is missing some. The table records about 83,000 clones, 65% to 85% of them present only once. Sequencing was carried out using peripheral blood. All receptors derive from a woman older than 75 with acute or convalescent COVID-19. The CDR3 runs from the conserved cysteine through the conserved F or W. A D gene is named only where the DNA matches it firmly. Clone size, where shown, is once, few, many, or a class for clones that have expanded.

V	size	J	D	CDR3	DNA
TRBV5-1	NA	TRBJ1-6	TRBD1	CASSSTGGDSPLHF	TGCGCCAGCAGTTCGACAGGGGGCGATTCACCCCTCCACTTT
TRBV30	NA	TRBJ1-4	NA	CAWSVRGTATNEKLFF	TGTGCCTGGAGTGTAAGGGGAACAGCAACTAATGAAAAACTGTTTTTT
TRBV5-6	few	TRBJ1-1	TRBD1	CASSFWTGRDTEAFF	TGTGCCAGCAGTTTTTGGACAGGGAGGGACACTGAAGCTTTCTTT
TRBV23-1	NA	TRBJ1-2	NA	CASSQSRGSKYGGYTF	TGCGCCAGCAGTCAATCGAGAGGGTCCAAGTACGGTGGCTACACCTTC
TRBV6-1	once	TRBJ2-1	TRBD2	CASSDGSGGVNEQFF	TGTGCCAGCAGTGATGGTAGCGGGGGGGTAAATGAGCAGTTCTTC
TRBV2	NA	TRBJ1-5	NA	CASSEDSINQPQHF	TGTGCCAGCAGCGAGGACAGCATTAATCAGCCCCAGCATTTT
TRBV6-2/TRBV6-3	NA	TRBJ1-1	NA	CASSYEGAAEAFF	TGTGCCAGCAGTTATGAAGGAGCCGCTGAAGCTTTCTTT
TRBV19	NA	TRBJ1-1	NA	CASSSPLSPNTEAFF	TGTGCCAGTAGTTCGCCACTAAGCCCGAACACTGAAGCTTTCTTT
TRBV19	NA	TRBJ2-7	NA	CASSTPPYEQYF	TGTGCCAGTAGTACCCCTCCCTACGAGCAGTACTTC
TRBV5-1	NA	TRBJ2-3	TRBD2	CASSLGLAGGTDTQYF	TGCGCCAGCAGCTTGGGCCTAGCGGGAGGCACAGATACGCAGTATTTT
TRBV19	NA	TRBJ2-4	NA	CASSILGVGAKNIQYF	TGTGCCAGTAGTATTCTTGGCGTCGGGGCCAAAAACATTCAGTACTTC
TRBV3-1/TRBV3-2	NA	TRBJ2-7	NA	CASSPNGQNEQYF	TGTGCCAGCAGTCCAAACGGACAGAACGAGCAGTACTTC
TRBV5-1	NA	TRBJ2-2	NA	CASSLVVGLRTGELFF	TGCGCCAGCAGCTTGGTTGTCGGGTTAAGGACCGGGGAGCTGTTTTTT
TRBV5-1	NA	TRBJ2-1	TRBD2	CASSLGALAGVNEQFF	TGCGCCAGCAGCTTGGGGGCTCTAGCGGGGGTCAATGAGCAGTTCTTC
TRBV21-1	NA	TRBJ2-7	NA	CASSNGAVDGYEQYF	TGTGCCAGCAGCAATGGGGCTGTTGACGGGTACGAGCAGTACTTC
TRBV5-1	NA	TRBJ2-2	TRBD2	CASSLKTSANTGELFF	TGCGCCAGCAGCTTGAAAACTAGCGCGAACACCGGGGAGCTGTTTTTT
TRBV19	NA	TRBJ1-3	NA	CASSIRDSGNTIYF	TGTGCCAGTAGTATCCGGGACTCTGGAAACACCATATATTTT
TRBV28	NA	TRBJ2-5	NA	CATRGGWETQYF	TGTGCCACTAGGGGGGGGTGGGAGACCCAGTACTTC
TRBV14	NA	TRBJ2-3	NA	CASSQWGPSTDTQYF	TGTGCCAGCAGCCAGTGGGGGCCTAGCACAGATACGCAGTATTTT
TRBV28	NA	TRBJ2-4	NA	CASSFRDIQYF	TGTGCCAGCAGTTTCCGGGACATTCAGTACTTC
TRBV11-3	NA	TRBJ1-3	NA	CASSLAGRNTIYF	TGTGCCAGCAGCTTAGCGGGTCGAAACACCATATATTTT
TRBV6-2/TRBV6-3	NA	TRBJ2-6	NA	CASSYAGLSGANVLTF	TGTGCCAGCAGTTACGCAGGACTCTCTGGGGCCAACGTCCTGACTTTC
TRBV3-1/TRBV3-2	NA	TRBJ1-1	NA	CASSGNGARSTEAFF	TGTGCCAGCAGCGGGAATGGGGCAAGGAGCACTGAAGCTTTCTTT
TRBV10-3	NA	TRBJ1-3	NA	CAIKVGSGNTIYF	TGTGCCATCAAGGTGGGTAGCGGAAACACCATATATTTT
TRBV11-3	NA	TRBJ1-1	NA	CASSARSTVNTEAFF	TGTGCCAGCAGCGCCCGGAGCACGGTGAACACTGAAGCTTTCTTT
TRBV11-2	NA	TRBJ1-5	TRBD1	CASSLDRDQPQHF	TGTGCCAGCAGCTTGGACAGGGATCAGCCCCAGCATTTT
TRBV24-1	NA	TRBJ2-5	TRBD1	CATSGQGAETQYF	TGTGCCACCAGCGGACAGGGGGCAGAGACCCAGTACTTC
TRBV5-4	once	TRBJ2-5	NA	CASSLTGGRQETQYF	TGTGCCAGCAGCTTAACGGGGGGCCGCCAAGAGACCCAGTACTTC
TRBV6-5	few	TRBJ2-7	TRBD1	CASSLTGGQSYEQYF	TGTGCCAGCAGTTTGACAGGGGGACAATCCTACGAGCAGTACTTC
TRBV7-8	NA	TRBJ2-3	NA	CASSIHGGSKTDTQYF	TGTGCCAGCAGCATCCACGGAGGGAGTAAGACAGATACGCAGTATTTT
TRBV27	NA	TRBJ2-3	TRBD2	CATGASGGTQYF	TGTGCCACTGGGGCTAGCGGGGGTACGCAGTATTTT
TRBV12-1	NA	TRBJ1-5	NA	CASSFWTGINQPQHF	TGTGCCAGCAGCTTTTGGACAGGCATCAATCAGCCCCAGCATTTT
TRBV18	NA	TRBJ1-2	TRBD1	CASSPPINRGGYGYTF	TGTGCCAGCTCACCACCGATAAACAGGGGTGGCTATGGCTACACCTTC
TRBV18	NA	TRBJ1-1	NA	CASSPTDRLNTEAFF	TGTGCCAGCTCACCTACCGACAGACTGAACACTGAAGCTTTCTTT
TRBV6-6	NA	TRBJ1-4	TRBD1	CASSWEGQGEKLFF	TGTGCCAGCAGCTGGGAGGGACAGGGGGAAAAACTGTTTTTT
TRBV5-4	NA	TRBJ1-6	TRBD1	CASSPGQGGNSPLHF	TGTGCCAGCAGCCCGGGACAGGGAGGTAATTCACCCCTCCACTTT
TRBV18	NA	TRBJ2-2	NA	CASSPPNRGRDYTGELFF	TGTGCCAGCTCACCACCGAACCGAGGGCGGGATTACACCGGGGAGCTGTTTTTT
TRBV2	NA	TRBJ1-1	NA	CASSEDSLPEAFF	TGTGCCAGCAGTGAAGACAGCCTACCTGAAGCTTTCTTT
TRBV3-1/TRBV3-2	NA	TRBJ2-7	TRBD1	CASSPDRVGEQYF	TGTGCCAGCAGCCCTGACAGGGTAGGGGAGCAGTACTTC
TRBV5-1	NA	TRBJ1-1	NA	CASSPNAGRASNTEAFF	TGCGCCAGCAGTCCAAATGCGGGGCGGGCTTCGAACACTGAAGCTTTCTTT
TRBV6-5	NA	TRBJ1-6	TRBD1	CASSRTGTDNSPLHF	TGTGCCAGCAGCCGTACCGGGACAGACAATTCACCCCTCCACTTT
TRBV19	NA	TRBJ2-2	TRBD2	CASSRSGGVAGELFF	TGTGCCAGTAGTAGGAGCGGGGGAGTCGCCGGGGAGCTGTTTTTT
TRBV10-3	NA	TRBJ2-2	TRBD2	CAIRVTSGVNTGELFF	TGTGCCATCAGGGTGACTAGCGGGGTCAACACCGGGGAGCTGTTTTTT
TRBV9	NA	TRBJ2-6	NA	CASTGLGGANVLTF	TGTGCCAGTACAGGTTTAGGGGGGGCCAACGTCCTGACTTTC
TRBV5-1	NA	TRBJ1-5	NA	CASSLGEGQPQHF	TGCGCCAGCAGCTTGGGTGAGGGTCAGCCCCAGCATTTT
TRBV7-9	NA	TRBJ1-5	TRBD1	CASSHGTGGTYSNQPQHF	TGTGCCAGCAGCCACGGGACAGGGGGCACCTATAGCAATCAGCCCCAGCATTTT
TRBV6-6	NA	TRBJ1-4	NA	CASSYFREKLFF	TGTGCCAGCAGTTACTTTCGTGAAAAACTGTTTTTT
TRBV18	few	TRBJ1-1	TRBD1	CASSLKRFQGATGNTEAFF	TGTGCCAGCTCACTTAAGCGATTTCAGGGGGCGACTGGGAACACTGAAGCTTTCTTT
TRBV28	NA	TRBJ1-1	TRBD1	CASSLSWSGTVNTEAFF	TGTGCCAGCAGTTTATCTTGGTCTGGGACAGTGAACACTGAAGCTTTCTTT
TRBV18	NA	TRBJ1-1	TRBD1	CASSQGQGVTEAFF	TGTGCCAGCTCACAGGGACAGGGTGTGACTGAAGCTTTCTTT
TRBV3-1/TRBV3-2	NA	TRBJ1-2	TRBD1	CASSQTGTGGGYTF	TGTGCCAGCAGCCAGACAGGAACAGGGGGTGGCTACACCTTC
TRBV5-1	NA	TRBJ1-2	NA	CASSPRAGVGYGYTF	TGCGCCAGCAGCCCCCGAGCGGGGGTTGGCTATGGCTACACCTTC
TRBV5-8	NA	TRBJ1-2	TRBD1	CASSLNRGYGYTF	TGTGCCAGCAGCTTGAACAGGGGCTATGGCTACACCTTC
TRBV11-2	few	TRBJ2-1	TRBD2	CASSLSPPGLADNEQFF	TGTGCCAGCAGCTTAAGCCCCCCCGGACTAGCGGACAATGAGCAGTTCTTC
TRBV5-4	NA	TRBJ1-2	TRBD1	CASRYPDRAVGYTF	TGTGCCAGCAGATACCCGGACAGGGCTGTTGGCTACACCTTC